This is a list of T cell receptor beta chains from one sample in a study of T cell changes during pregnancy in multiple sclerosis. The assay was immunoSEQ multiplex PCR, and TCRdb's table has in-frame clones only and misses some. The sample lists approximately 100,000 clones, around 90% occurring once. The source was peripheral blood, collected after pregnancy. Source of these receptors: a female donor in good health, enrolled as a control in a pregnancy study. The CDR3 runs from the conserved cysteine through the conserved F or W. The D gene is left open where the match is weak. The size field is filled for only some rows; it gives once, few, many or a size class.

D gene,V gene,clone size,J gene,CDR3 protein,CDR3 DNA
TRBD2,TRBV9,.,TRBJ2-3,CASSVSGGLDTQYF,TGTGCCAGCAGCGTTAGCGGGGGGTTGGATACGCAGTATTTT
.,TRBV7-9,.,TRBJ2-7,CASSLRPPFRAGNYEQYF,TGTGCCAGCAGCCTCCGGCCCCCTTTTAGGGCGGGAAACTACGAGCAGTACTTC
.,TRBV6-1,.,TRBJ2-2,CASTGLSYTGELFF,TGTGCCAGCACGGGACTGAGCTACACCGGGGAGCTGTTTTTT
.,TRBV20-1,few,TRBJ1-1,CSAPGGGRAFF,TGCAGTGCTCCTGGGGGGGGCCGAGCTTTCTTT
.,TRBV18,once,TRBJ2-1,CASSPQSYSNEQFF,TGTGCCAGCTCACCTCAATCCTACTCTAATGAGCAGTTCTTC
.,TRBV6-6,.,TRBJ1-6,CASSPPSSPLHF,TGTGCCAGCAGCCCCCCCTCCTCACCCCTCCACTTT
.,TRBV6-6,.,TRBJ2-7,CASSYGLQGGEQYF,TGTGCCAGCAGTTACGGACTGCAAGGAGGCGAGCAGTACTTC
.,TRBV6-1,.,TRBJ2-5,CASTLESGVLETQYF,TGTGCCAGCACCCTGGAGTCGGGAGTTTTAGAGACCCAGTACTTC
.,TRBV28,.,TRBJ1-2,CASSLGGLTGYTF,TGTGCCAGCAGTTTAGGTGGGCTCACTGGCTACACCTTC
.,TRBV6-5,.,TRBJ1-1,CASSNSRTEAFF,TGTGCCAGCAGTAATAGTCGAACTGAAGCTTTCTTT
TRBD2,TRBV19,.,TRBJ2-3,CASSVGLADTQYF,TGTGCCAGTAGTGTGGGACTAGCGGATACGCAGTATTTT
.,TRBV2,.,TRBJ1-1,CASEAGRGNTEAFF,TGTGCCAGCGAGGCAGGACGGGGGAACACTGAAGCTTTCTTT
.,TRBV5-4,once,TRBJ2-2,CASSPLAGNTGELFF,TGTGCCAGCAGCCCCCTCGCGGGGAACACCGGGGAGCTGTTTTTT
.,TRBV7-9,.,TRBJ2-1,CAILGTASYNEQFF,TGTGCCATCCTCGGAACAGCCTCCTACAATGAGCAGTTCTTC
TRBD2,TRBV6-5,.,TRBJ2-1,CASSWGLANNEQFF,TGTGCCAGCAGTTGGGGACTAGCTAACAATGAGCAGTTCTTC
TRBD2,TRBV5-4,.,TRBJ2-7,CASSRLGAGAYEQYF,TGTGCCAGCAGCCGGCTCGGGGCGGGAGCCTACGAGCAGTACTTC
TRBD1,TRBV6-1,.,TRBJ2-7,CASSRQGFLYEQYF,TGTGCCAGCAGTAGACAGGGGTTCCTCTACGAGCAGTACTTC
TRBD2,TRBV2,few,TRBJ2-3,CASSDPSGRVTDTQYF,TGTGCCAGCAGTGACCCTAGCGGGAGAGTCACAGATACGCAGTATTTT
.,TRBV29-1,.,TRBJ2-7,CSARQKNYEQYF,TGCAGCGCCCGCCAGAAAAACTACGAGCAGTACTTC
.,TRBV27,.,TRBJ1-1,CASGSVVTEAFF,TGTGCCAGCGGCTCCGTGGTCACTGAAGCTTTCTTT
.,TRBV5-4,.,TRBJ1-2,CASSLGGQPYGYTF,TGTGCCAGCAGCTTGGGGGGACAACCGTATGGCTACACCTTC
.,TRBV6-5,.,TRBJ1-3,CASSYSSYRGNTIYF,TGTGCCAGCAGTTACTCGAGTTACAGGGGAAACACCATATATTTT
TRBD2,TRBV27,.,TRBJ2-7,CASSRTRGQYEQYF,TGTGCCAGCAGTCGGACTAGGGGCCAATACGAGCAGTACTTC
TRBD1,TRBV30,.,TRBJ1-1,CAWTGGVSEAFF,TGTGCCTGGACAGGGGGAGTCTCTGAAGCTTTCTTT
.,TRBV5-1,.,TRBJ2-3,CASSLGTDSTSTDTQYF,TGCGCCAGCAGCTTGGGGACAGACTCAACTAGCACAGATACGCAGTATTTT
.,TRBV5-4,.,TRBJ2-3,CASSWGGADTQYF,TGTGCCAGCAGTTGGGGCGGGGCAGATACGCAGTATTTT
TRBD1,TRBV5-6,.,TRBJ1-2,CATQTGLSGYTF,TGTGCCACCCAGACAGGGCTAAGTGGCTACACCTTC
.,TRBV9,.,TRBJ2-1,CASSVLSGGQNEQFF,TGTGCCAGCAGCGTACTCTCGGGGGGCCAAAATGAGCAGTTCTTC
.,TRBV28,.,TRBJ1-4,CASSWPATNEKLFF,TGTGCCAGCAGTTGGCCCGCAACTAATGAAAAACTGTTTTTT
.,TRBV27,.,TRBJ2-5,CASGGDHREETQYF,TGTGCCAGCGGGGGGGATCACAGGGAAGAGACCCAGTACTTC
.,TRBV10-3,.,TRBJ2-1,CAISAGQGAYNEQFF,TGTGCCATCAGTGCTGGACAAGGGGCCTACAATGAGCAGTTCTTC
.,TRBV6-5,.,TRBJ1-5,CASSYSGRHQPQHF,TGTGCCAGCAGTTACTCGGGGAGGCATCAGCCCCAGCATTTT
.,TRBV6-1,.,TRBJ1-1,CASSEVALRGTLMNTEAFF,TGTGCCAGCAGTGAAGTGGCTTTGCGGGGTACCCTCATGAACACTGAAGCTTTCTTT
TRBD2,TRBV19,.,TRBJ2-7,CASSLAGAYEQYF,TGTGCCAGTAGCCTAGCGGGAGCTTACGAGCAGTACTTC
TRBD1,TRBV7-3,once,TRBJ1-1,CASSLGTENTEAFF,TGTGCCAGCAGCTTAGGGACAGAGAACACTGAAGCTTTCTTT
.,TRBV6-5,.,TRBJ2-6,CASGLAVSSGANVLTF,TGTGCCAGCGGTTTAGCGGTGAGCTCTGGGGCCAACGTCCTGACTTTC
TRBD1,TRBV2,.,TRBJ2-7,CASSNRGWVQYF,TGTGCCAGCAGCAACAGGGGATGGGTGCAGTACTTC
.,TRBV14,.,TRBJ2-7,CASSQGGAYEQYF,TGTGCCAGCAGCCAAGGGGGAGCATACGAGCAGTACTTC
.,TRBV28,.,TRBJ2-1,CASSFRSPGVLNEQFF,TGTGCCAGCAGTTTTAGGAGTCCGGGGGTCCTGAATGAGCAGTTCTTC
.,TRBV2,.,TRBJ1-5,CASSQPGPQHF,TGTGCCAGCAGTCAACCGGGGCCCCAGCATTTT
TRBD2,TRBV7-2,.,TRBJ2-7,CASSTQRASGGTNGQYF,TGTGCCAGCAGTACCCAGAGGGCTAGCGGGGGTACTAACGGACAGTACTTC
.,TRBV5-1,.,TRBJ2-3,CASSPPAGRYTDTQYF,TGCGCCAGCAGCCCCCCAGCGGGCCGGTACACAGATACGCAGTATTTT
TRBD1,TRBV29-1,.,TRBJ1-2,CSVQSRTGETYGYTF,TGCAGCGTCCAGAGTAGGACAGGGGAGACCTATGGCTACACCTTC
.,TRBV27,.,TRBJ1-6,CASSPQGSQYNSPLHF,TGTGCCAGCAGTCCCCAGGGGTCGCAGTATAATTCACCCCTCCACTTT
TRBD1,TRBV19,few,TRBJ1-1,CASTRGSTEAFF,TGTGCCAGTACCAGGGGGTCCACTGAAGCTTTCTTT
.,TRBV29-1,.,TRBJ1-2,CSAQGQPYGYTF,TGCAGCGCCCAAGGACAGCCTTATGGCTACACCTTC
TRBD2,TRBV7-9,.,TRBJ2-1,CASSFLAGAYNEQFF,TGTGCCAGCAGCTTTTTAGCGGGGGCCTACAATGAGCAGTTCTTC
.,TRBV28,.,TRBJ2-2,CASSFPFPGELFF,TGTGCCAGCAGTTTTCCGTTTCCCGGGGAGCTGTTTTTT
TRBD1,TRBV2,.,TRBJ1-4,CASIRQGSKEKLFF,TGTGCCAGCATCAGACAGGGAAGTAAGGAAAAACTGTTTTTT
TRBD2,TRBV13,once,TRBJ2-7,CASSFRLRGVGEQYF,TGTGCCAGCAGCTTCCGCCTCCGGGGGGTAGGGGAGCAGTACTTC
.,TRBV5-4,.,TRBJ2-5,CASRITGGTWETQYF,TGTGCCAGCAGGATAACGGGGGGCACATGGGAGACCCAGTACTTC
.,TRBV27,.,TRBJ2-1,CASSSLNEQFF,TGTGCCAGCAGTTCTCTCAATGAGCAGTTCTTC
.,TRBV5-1,.,TRBJ1-6,CASSPQLDRNSPLHF,TGCGCCAGCAGCCCCCAACTGGACAGAAATTCACCCCTCCACTTT
.,TRBV21-1,few,TRBJ2-1,CASSKALRDRGGNEQFF,TGTGCCAGCAGCAAAGCGCTTAGGGACAGGGGTGGCAATGAGCAGTTCTTC
TRBD2,TRBV7-3,.,TRBJ2-2,CASSFGLAGGRNTGELFF,TGTGCCAGCAGCTTTGGACTAGCGGGGGGTCGAAACACCGGGGAGCTGTTTTTT
TRBD2,TRBV18,.,TRBJ2-4,CASSPPGGPRDIQYF,TGTGCCAGCTCACCTCCGGGAGGGCCACGGGACATTCAGTACTTC
TRBD1,TRBV7-6,few,TRBJ1-2,CASSFGVLGQGRSGYTF,TGTGCCAGCAGCTTCGGGGTCCTTGGACAGGGACGTAGTGGCTACACCTTC